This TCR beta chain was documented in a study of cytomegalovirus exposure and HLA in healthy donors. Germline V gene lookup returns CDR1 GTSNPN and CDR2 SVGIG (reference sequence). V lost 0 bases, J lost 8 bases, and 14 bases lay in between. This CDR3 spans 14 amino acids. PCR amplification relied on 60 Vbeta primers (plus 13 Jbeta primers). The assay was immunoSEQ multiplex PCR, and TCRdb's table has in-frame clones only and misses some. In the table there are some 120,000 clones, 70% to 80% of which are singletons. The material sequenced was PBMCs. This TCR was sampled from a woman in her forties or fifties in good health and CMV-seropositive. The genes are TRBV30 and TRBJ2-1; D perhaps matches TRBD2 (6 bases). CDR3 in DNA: TGTGCCTGGAGTGTTCGAATGAGCGGGCATGAGCAGTTCTTC. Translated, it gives CAWSVRMSGHEQFF.